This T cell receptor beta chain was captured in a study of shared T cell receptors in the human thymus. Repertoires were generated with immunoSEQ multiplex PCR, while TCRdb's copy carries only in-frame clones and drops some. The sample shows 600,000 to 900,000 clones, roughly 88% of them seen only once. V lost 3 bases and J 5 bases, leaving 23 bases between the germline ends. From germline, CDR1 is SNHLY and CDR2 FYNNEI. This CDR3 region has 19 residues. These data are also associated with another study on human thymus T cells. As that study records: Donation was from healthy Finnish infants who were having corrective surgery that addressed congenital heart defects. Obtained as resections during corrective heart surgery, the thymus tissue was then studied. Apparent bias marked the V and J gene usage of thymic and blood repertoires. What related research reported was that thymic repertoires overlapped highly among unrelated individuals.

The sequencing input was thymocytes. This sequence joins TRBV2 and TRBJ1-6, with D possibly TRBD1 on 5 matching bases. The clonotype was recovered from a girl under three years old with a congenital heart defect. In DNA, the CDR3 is TGTGCCAGCAGTGACATCTTTTCTGGACAAGAATGGGATAATTCACCCCTCCACTTT. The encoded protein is CASSDIFSGQEWDNSPLHF.